The 21 T cell receptor beta chains presented below share a single source sample, sequenced in a study of control samples from healthy donors and cancer patients. Only in-frame clones appear in the TCRdb table, and some are missing; sequencing was by immunoSEQ multiplex PCR. The table has tens of thousands of clones, about 93% seen once. The source material was blood. The receptor source for this set is a woman younger than 30 in good health.

The chain links TRBV5-6 to TRBJ2-1; 9 bases map to TRBD2. The CDR3 consists of 17 residues. CDR1 SGHDT and CDR2 YYEEEE come from the germline V gene. Trimming cost V 4 bases and J 4 bases; bases outside gene matches: 12. CDR3 coding DNA: TGTGCCAGCAGCAGAACTCCCGGGACTAGCATGTACAATGAGCAGTTCTTC. Encoded protein: CASSRTPGTSMYNEQFF. Full variable domain (outside the CDR3, taken from reference TRBV5-6 and TRBJ2-1): DAGVTQSPTHLIKTRGQQVTLRCSPKSGHDTVSWYQQALGQGPQFIFQYYEEEERQRGNFPDRFSGHQFPNYSSELNVNALLLGDSALYLCASSRTPGTSMYNEQFFGPGTRLTVL.

Comment on this clone: Relative to the germline gene, one junction end is altered; a read error may explain this. The chain combines TRBV11-3 with TRBJ1-1; the D gene is possibly TRBD1 (5 bases). CDR3 length: 14 residues. Germline loops: CDR1 SGHNT, CDR2 YENEEA. The CDR3 is CASSLDGGKGEAFF. CDR3 in DNA: TGTGCCAGCAGCCTAGACGGGGGGAAAGGTGAAGCTTTCTTT. The full variable domain, completed using reference TRBV11-3 and TRBJ1-1, is EAGVVQSPRYKIIEKKQPVAFWCNPISGHNTLYWYLQNLGQGPELLIRYENEEAVDDSQLPKDRFSAERLKGVDSTLKIQPAELGDSAVYLCASSLDGGKGEAFFGQGTRLTVV.

The chain has TRBV6-6 and TRBJ2-7; D is perhaps TRBD1 (6 bases). There are 12 residues in the CDR3. Trimming shortened V by 6 bases and J by 4 bases, and 10 bases separated the two germline ends. Germline CDR1 is MNHNY and CDR2 is SVGAGI (reference sequence). The CDR3 nucleotides are TGTGCCAGCAGCAGGGACACGTACGAGCAGTACTTC. Its translation: CASSRDTYEQYF.

The V and J genes are TRBV15 and TRBJ1-5, with 8 bases lining up with TRBD1. The CDR3 is made up of 17 amino acids. With V trimmed by 0 bases and J by 6 bases, 10 bases remained unmatched. Germline V lookup: CDR1 LNHNV, CDR2 YYDKDF (reference sequence). As DNA, the CDR3 is TGTGCCACCAGCAGAGATGGGGCAGGGGGCGTGGGTCAGCCCCAGCATTTT. This sequence encodes CATSRDGAGGVGQPQHF.

The V and J genes are TRBV7-3 and TRBJ2-1, with 12 bases lining up with TRBD2. Germline CDR1 SGHTA, CDR2 FQGTGA. The CDR3 loop spans 19 amino acids. After removal of 5 bases from V and 0 bases from J, the junction contained 11 bases not matched to a gene. The CDR3 coding sequence is TGTGCCAGCAGCCCGCTGACTAGCGGGGGTCCCAGCTCCTACAATGAGCAGTTCTTC. This sequence encodes CASSPLTSGGPSSYNEQFF.

The V gene is TRBV27, the J gene TRBJ2-2; no clear D. CDR3 length: 11 amino acids. The V end lost 3 bases, the J end lost 6 bases, and 2 bases lay between the germline ends. The germline gives CDR1 MNHEY, CDR2 SMNVEV (reference sequence). CDR3: CASSLSGELFF. CDR3 sequence (DNA): TGTGCCAGCAGTTTGTCCGGGGAGCTGTTTTTT.

V gene TRBV24-1 combines with J gene TRBJ1-2; tentatively, D is TRBD1 (5 bases). Germline V gives CDR1 KGHDR, CDR2 SFDVKD. With 4 bases removed from V and 4 bases from J, the gap between germline ends came to 12 bases. CDR3 length: 14 amino acids. CDR3 nucleotide sequence: TGTGCCACCAGTGAACCTGACAGCATCTATGGCTACACCTTC. It is translated as CATSEPDSIYGYTF.

This chain uses TRBV3-1 (or the pseudogene TRBV3-2) with TRBJ2-5; the D gene could be TRBD1 or TRBD2 (5 bases each). V was clipped by 1 base and J by 5 bases, with 14 bases between them. This CDR3 spans 15 amino acids. CDR1 and CDR2 (germline): LGHDT, YNNKEL (reference sequence). The CDR3 region has the DNA TGTGCCAGCAGCCAAGGTGGCGTGTGGGGGGAGACCCAGTACTTC. It translates to CASSQGGVWGETQYF.

This chain joins TRBV25-1 and TRBJ2-1, with a possible D match to TRBD2 (7 bases). CDR3 length: 18 residues. Germline lookup yields CDR1 MGHDK and CDR2 SYGVNS. Trimming shortened V by 2 bases and J by 4 bases, and 21 bases separated the two germline ends. The chain's CDR3 is CASSETHLRGPSYNEQFF. Here the CDR3 DNA reads TGTGCCAGCAGTGAAACGCACCTGCGGGGGCCCTCATACAATGAGCAGTTCTTC. The variable domain in full, completed from reference TRBV25-1 and TRBJ2-1, reads EADIYQTPRYLVIGTGKKITLECSQTMGHDKMYWYQQDPGMELHLIHYSYGVNSTEKGDLSSESTVSRIRTEHFPLTLESARPSHTSQYLCASSETHLRGPSYNEQFFGPGTRLTVL.

V gene TRBV5-1 combines with J gene TRBJ2-3, with D possibly matching TRBD1 (6 bases). The CDR3 loop spans 14 amino acids. CDR1 is SGHRS and CDR2 is YFSETQ in the germline V gene. The ends were cut back, 1 base at V and 4 bases at J, with 10 bases in the middle. CDR3: CASSLQGSSDTQYF. As DNA, the CDR3 is TGCGCCAGCAGCTTGCAGGGGTCATCAGATACGCAGTATTTT.

The chain joins TRBV6-7 to TRBJ2-1; TRBD2 agrees at 11 bases. TRBV6-7 is recorded as an ORF, its role being uncertain. The junction had 12 bases not matched to a gene; V was cut back by 6 bases and J by 8 bases. This CDR3 contains 16 residues. The CDR3 protein is CASSGTILAGEHEQFF. The CDR3 DNA is TGTGCCAGCAGCGGAACGATACTAGCGGGAGAACATGAGCAGTTCTTC.

The chain carries TRBV24-1 and TRBJ1-2; 7 positions match TRBD1. The V gene's germline CDR1 is KGHDR and CDR2 SFDVKD. Unmatched junction bases numbered 10, after V lost 2 bases and J lost 8 bases. This CDR3 contains 15 residues. CDR3 nucleotide sequence: TGTGCCACCAGTGATTCGGCCCTACAGGGGAGAGGCTACACCTTC. Amino acid sequence: CATSDSALQGRGYTF.

V is TRBV4-2 and J is TRBJ2-7; TRBD2 matches 7 bases. CDR1 is LGHNA and CDR2 is YNFKEQ in the germline V gene. The V and J ends lost 1 base and 6 bases, in that order; junction bases with no gene match: 9. The CDR3 has 15 residues. The CDR3 nucleotides are TGTGCCAGCAGCCAAGCGGCGGGAGAAACGATCGAGCAGTACTTC. This sequence encodes CASSQAAGETIEQYF.

The rearrangement joins TRBV6-5 to TRBJ1-3; D is undetermined. Germline CDR1 is MNHEY and CDR2 is SVGAGI. Trimming took off 6 bases at V and 0 bases at J, with 9 bases between the two ends. CDR3 length equals 14 residues. CDR3 nucleotides: TGTGCCAGCAGCGCTGGACCCTCTGGAAACACCATATATTTT. This sequence encodes CASSAGPSGNTIYF.

V usage is TRBV9 and J usage is TRBJ1-2; D not certain. V was shortened by 0 bases and J by 4 bases, with 10 bases between the two germline ends. The CDR3 loop spans 14 amino acids. Per the germline V gene, CDR1 is SGDLS and CDR2 is YYNGEE. CDR3 region: CASSVGQLGYGYTF. CDR3 sequence (DNA): TGTGCCAGCAGCGTAGGCCAGTTAGGCTATGGCTACACCTTC.

The J gene is TRBJ2-7, the V gene TRBV28; D possibly corresponds to TRBD1 (6 bases). CDR3 length: 11 amino acids. The germline CDR1 and CDR2 sequences are MDHEN and SYDVKM. Trimming shortened V by 6 bases and J by 5 bases, and 8 bases separated the two germline ends. Here the CDR3 reads CASSPGDEQYF. For the CDR3, the DNA is TGTGCCAGCAGCCCAGGGGACGAGCAGTACTTC.

This clone was counted once. V is TRBV29-1 and J is TRBJ1-2, with a possible D match to TRBD1 (5 bases). The germline V gene has CDR1 SQVTM and CDR2 ANQGSEA. With 3 bases removed from V and 4 bases from J, the gap between germline ends came to 12 bases. The CDR3 is 13 amino acids. CDR3 coding DNA: TGCAGCGTTGAGGGACTTCAGGGCTATGGCTACACCTTC. The encoded protein is CSVEGLQGYGYTF.

The chain joins TRBV11-2 to TRBJ2-1; D not resolved. Trimming stripped 5 bases from V and 0 bases from J, with 20 bases between. This CDR3 has 18 residues. Germline V gene sequence: CDR1 SGHAT, CDR2 FQNNGV. The CDR3 DNA reads as TGTGCCAGCAGCCCCGGCCGGCTGGCCTCTGGCTCCTACAATGAGCAGTTCTTC. Translation: CASSPGRLASGSYNEQFF.

Remarks on this clone: The junction does not match germline at one end; this may be a read error. The J gene is TRBJ2-7, the V gene TRBV6-1, with 8 bases aligning to TRBD2. The CDR3 is 16 amino acids. Germline V lookup: CDR1 MNHNS, CDR2 SASEGT. The chain's CDR3 is CASSEGISGGPPRRLF. CDR3 nucleotides: TGTGCCAGCAGTGAAGGGATAAGCGGGGGACCTCCTCGCCGGCTTTTC.

V gene TRBV4-3 combines with J gene TRBJ2-3, with D possibly being TRBD1 (5 bases). V shed 1 base and J shed 0 bases, with 11 bases lying between them. The V gene's germline CDR1 is LGHNA and CDR2 YSLEER. The CDR3 spans 16 residues. CDR3 DNA: TGCGCCAGCAGCCAAGGACAGCAACCTAGCACAGATACGCAGTATTTT. The encoded protein is CASSQGQQPSTDTQYF.

The V gene is TRBV27, the J gene TRBJ2-3, with TRBD2 matching 7 bases. Trimming took 6 bases from V and 3 from J; bases not matched to a gene: 9. The CDR3 is made up of 15 amino acids. From germline, CDR1 is MNHEY and CDR2 SMNVEV (reference sequence). Here the CDR3 DNA reads TGTGCCAGCAGCATCAACTGGGGGGGAACAGATACGCAGTATTTT. Residues: CASSINWGGTDTQYF.